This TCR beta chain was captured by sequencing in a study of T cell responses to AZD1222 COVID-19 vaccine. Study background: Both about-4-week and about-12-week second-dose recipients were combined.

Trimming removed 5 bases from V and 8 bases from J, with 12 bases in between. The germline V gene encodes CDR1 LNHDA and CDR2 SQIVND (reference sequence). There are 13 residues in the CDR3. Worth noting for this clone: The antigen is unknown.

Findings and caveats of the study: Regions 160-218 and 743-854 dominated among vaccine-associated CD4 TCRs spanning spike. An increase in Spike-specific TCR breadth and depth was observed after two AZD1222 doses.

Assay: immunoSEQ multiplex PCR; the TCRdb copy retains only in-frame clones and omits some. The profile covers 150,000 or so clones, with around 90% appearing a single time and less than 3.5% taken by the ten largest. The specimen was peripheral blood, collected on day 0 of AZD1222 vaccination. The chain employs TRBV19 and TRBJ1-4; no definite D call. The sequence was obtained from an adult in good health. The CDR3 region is CASSSGILEKLFF. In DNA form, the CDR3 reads TGTGCCAGTAGTTCCGGGATACTAGAAAAACTGTTTTTT.